This T cell receptor beta chain is drawn from a study of blood T cell repertoires in COVID-19. Per the original data handling: For nucleated cells, counts were estimated from reference gene primer amplification. Clones were read by immunoSEQ multiplex PCR, and TCRdb kept only the in-frame ones, dropping some. That table is the source of V, J and clone size, and D and trimming were worked out from the DNA. The sample includes hundreds of thousands of clones, 75% to 90% of them seen just once. This clone was recorded only once. The V and J ends lost 5 bases and 4 bases respectively, with 11 bases between them. Looked up from germline, CDR1 is KGHSH and CDR2 is LQKENI. This CDR3 has 13 residues.

The V call is TRBV18, the J call TRBJ1-2; possible D gene TRBD1, 6 bases. Specimen: peripheral blood. The TCR comes from a woman aged 40-49 years who had recovered from COVID-19. The CDR3 coding sequence is TGTGCCAGCTCAATCGCAGGGGTCTATGGCTACACCTTC. Amino acids: CASSIAGVYGYTF. Complete variable domain (other parts from reference TRBV18 and TRBJ1-2): NAGVMQNPRHLVRRRGQEARLRCSPMKGHSHVYWYRQLPEEGLKFMVYLQKENIIDESGMPKERFSAEFPKEGPSILRIQQVVRGDSAAYFCASSIAGVYGYTFGSGTRLTVV.